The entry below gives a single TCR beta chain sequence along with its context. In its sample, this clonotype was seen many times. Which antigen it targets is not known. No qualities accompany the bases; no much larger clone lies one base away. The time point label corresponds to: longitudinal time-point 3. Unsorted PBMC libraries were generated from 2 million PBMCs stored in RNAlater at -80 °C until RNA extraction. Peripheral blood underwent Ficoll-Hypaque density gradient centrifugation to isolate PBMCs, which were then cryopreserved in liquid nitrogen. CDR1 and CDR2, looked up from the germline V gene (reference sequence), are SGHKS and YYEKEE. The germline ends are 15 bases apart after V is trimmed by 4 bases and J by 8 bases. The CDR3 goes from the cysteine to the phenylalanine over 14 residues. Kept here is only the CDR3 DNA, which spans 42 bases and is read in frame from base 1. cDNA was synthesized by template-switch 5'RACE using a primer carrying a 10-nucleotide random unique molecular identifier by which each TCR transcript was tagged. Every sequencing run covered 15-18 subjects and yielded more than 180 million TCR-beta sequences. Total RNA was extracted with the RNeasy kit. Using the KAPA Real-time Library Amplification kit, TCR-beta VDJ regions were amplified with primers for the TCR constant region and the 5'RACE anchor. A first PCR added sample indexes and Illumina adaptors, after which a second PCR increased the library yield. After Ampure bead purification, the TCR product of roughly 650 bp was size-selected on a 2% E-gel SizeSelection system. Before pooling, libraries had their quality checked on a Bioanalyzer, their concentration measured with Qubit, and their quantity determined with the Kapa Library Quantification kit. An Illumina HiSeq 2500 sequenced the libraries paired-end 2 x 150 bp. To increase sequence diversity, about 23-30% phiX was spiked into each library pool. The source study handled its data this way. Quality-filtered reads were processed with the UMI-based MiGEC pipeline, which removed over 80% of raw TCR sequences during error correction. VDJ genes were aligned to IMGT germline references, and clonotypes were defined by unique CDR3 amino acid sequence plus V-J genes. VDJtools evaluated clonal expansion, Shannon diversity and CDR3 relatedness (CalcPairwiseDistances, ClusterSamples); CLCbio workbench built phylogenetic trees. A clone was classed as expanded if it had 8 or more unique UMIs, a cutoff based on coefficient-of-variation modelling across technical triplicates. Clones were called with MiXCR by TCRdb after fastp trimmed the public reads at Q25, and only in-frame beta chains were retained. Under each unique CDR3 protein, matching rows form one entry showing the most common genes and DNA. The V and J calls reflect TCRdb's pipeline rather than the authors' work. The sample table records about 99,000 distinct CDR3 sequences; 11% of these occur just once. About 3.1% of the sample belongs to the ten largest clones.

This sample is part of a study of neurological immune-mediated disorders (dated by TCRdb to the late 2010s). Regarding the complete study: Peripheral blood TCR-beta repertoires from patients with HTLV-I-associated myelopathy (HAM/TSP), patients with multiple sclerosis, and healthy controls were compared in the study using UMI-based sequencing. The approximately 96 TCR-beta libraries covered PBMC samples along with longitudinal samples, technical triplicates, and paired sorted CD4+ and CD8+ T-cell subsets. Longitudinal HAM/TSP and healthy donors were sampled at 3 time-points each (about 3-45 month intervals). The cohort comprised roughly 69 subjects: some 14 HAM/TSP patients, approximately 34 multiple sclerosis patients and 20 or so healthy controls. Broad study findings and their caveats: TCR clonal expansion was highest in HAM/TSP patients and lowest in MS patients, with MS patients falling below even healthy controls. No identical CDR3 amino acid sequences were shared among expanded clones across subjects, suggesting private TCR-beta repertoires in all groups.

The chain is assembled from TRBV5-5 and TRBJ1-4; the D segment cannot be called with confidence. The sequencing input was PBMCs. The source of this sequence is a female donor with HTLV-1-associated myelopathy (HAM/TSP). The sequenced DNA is TGTGCCAGCAGCCGGATCTTCGGCGGGGAAAAACTGTTTTTT. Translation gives CASSRIFGGEKLFF.